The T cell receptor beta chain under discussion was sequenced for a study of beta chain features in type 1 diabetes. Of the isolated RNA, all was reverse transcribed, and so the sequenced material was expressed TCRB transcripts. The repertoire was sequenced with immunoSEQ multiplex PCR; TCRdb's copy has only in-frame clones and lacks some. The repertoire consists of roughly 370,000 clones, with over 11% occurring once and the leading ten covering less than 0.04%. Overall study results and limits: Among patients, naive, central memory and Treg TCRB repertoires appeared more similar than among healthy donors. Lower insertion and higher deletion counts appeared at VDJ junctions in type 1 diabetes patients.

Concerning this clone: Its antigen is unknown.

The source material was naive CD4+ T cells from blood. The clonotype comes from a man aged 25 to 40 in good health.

The DNA for the CDR3 is TGTGCCAGCAGCTTAATTGGGGGACCAAACAATGAGCAGTTCTTC. Protein product: CASSLIGGPNNEQFF. This chain links TRBV7-3 with TRBJ2-1, with D possibly being TRBD1 or TRBD2 (5 bases each). Trimming took 1 base from V and 5 from J, leaving 12 bases between them. Looked up from germline, CDR1 is SGHTA and CDR2 is FQGTGA. The CDR3 sequence is 15 residues long.